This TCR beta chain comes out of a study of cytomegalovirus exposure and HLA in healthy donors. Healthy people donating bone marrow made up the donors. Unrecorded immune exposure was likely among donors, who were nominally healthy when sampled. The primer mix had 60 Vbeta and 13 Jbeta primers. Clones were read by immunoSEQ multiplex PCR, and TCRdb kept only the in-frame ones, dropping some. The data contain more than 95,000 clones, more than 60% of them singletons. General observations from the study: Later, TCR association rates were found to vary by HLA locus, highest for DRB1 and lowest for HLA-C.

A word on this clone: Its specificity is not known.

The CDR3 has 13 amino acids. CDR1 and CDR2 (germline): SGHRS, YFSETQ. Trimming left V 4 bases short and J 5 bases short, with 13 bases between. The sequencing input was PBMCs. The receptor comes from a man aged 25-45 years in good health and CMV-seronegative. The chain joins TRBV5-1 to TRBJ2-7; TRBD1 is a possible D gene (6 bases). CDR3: CASSLMTGNEQYF. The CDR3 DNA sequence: TGCGCCAGCAGCCTTATGACAGGTAACGAGCAGTACTTC.